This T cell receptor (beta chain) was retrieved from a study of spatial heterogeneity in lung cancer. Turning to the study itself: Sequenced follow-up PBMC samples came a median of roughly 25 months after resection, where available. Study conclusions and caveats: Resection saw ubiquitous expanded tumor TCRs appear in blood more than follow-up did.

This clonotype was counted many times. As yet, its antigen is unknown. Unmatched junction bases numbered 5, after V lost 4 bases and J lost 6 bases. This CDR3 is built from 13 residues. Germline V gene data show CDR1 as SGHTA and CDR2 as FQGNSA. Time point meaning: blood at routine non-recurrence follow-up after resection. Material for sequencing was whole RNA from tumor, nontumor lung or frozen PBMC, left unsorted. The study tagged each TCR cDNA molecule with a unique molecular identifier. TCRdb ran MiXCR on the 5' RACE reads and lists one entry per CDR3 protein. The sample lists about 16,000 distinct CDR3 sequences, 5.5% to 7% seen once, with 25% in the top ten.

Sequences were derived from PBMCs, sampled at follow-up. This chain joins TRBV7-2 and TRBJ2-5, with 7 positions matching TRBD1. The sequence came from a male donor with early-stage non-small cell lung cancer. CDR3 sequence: CASSSQGVQTQYF. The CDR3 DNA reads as TGTGCCAGCAGCTCCCAGGGGGTCCAGACCCAGTACTTC.